This TCR beta chain was sequenced during a study of cytomegalovirus exposure and HLA in healthy donors. PCR employed 60 Vbeta and 13 Jbeta primers. Some clones are missing from TCRdb's copy, which holds only in-frame ones; the method was immunoSEQ multiplex PCR. The table includes approximately 160,000 clones, roughly 64% detected once. Notes on this clone: Its target is unknown.

Overall study results and limits: Whilst most TCR sequences proved rare, a subset of public TCRs occurred across many donors.

What was sequenced was PBMCs. The source of this sequence is a woman in her thirties in good health and CMV-seropositive.

The CDR3 DNA reads TGTGCCAGCAGTGAAAGTTTAGGGGGTCAAGATACGCAGTATTTT. It encodes CASSESLGGQDTQYF. The J gene is TRBJ2-3, the V gene TRBV6-1; a possible D gene is TRBD1 (6 bases). The V gene's germline CDR1 is MNHNS and CDR2 SASEGT. V was pared by 2 bases and J by 5 bases, with 14 bases between. CDR3 length: 15 amino acids.